Reported below is one TCR beta chain. This entry comes from a study of T cell changes during pregnancy in multiple sclerosis. CDR3 length: 14 amino acids. Trimming removed 10 bases from V and 2 bases from J, with 15 bases in between. CDR1 MDHEN and CDR2 SYDVKM come from the germline V gene. Clones were read by immunoSEQ multiplex PCR, and TCRdb kept only the in-frame ones, dropping some. The repertoire holds 15,000 to 20,000 clones, roughly 90% seen once, with around 13% in the top ten. This TCR was recovered from a female donor in good health, enrolled as a control in a pregnancy study. Specimen: CD8+ T cells from peripheral blood mononuclear cells, collected after pregnancy. The V gene is TRBV28, the J gene TRBJ1-5, with D maybe TRBD1 (5 bases). This CDR3 reads CATDSPPGNQPQHF. The CDR3 nucleotides are TGTGCCACCGACAGTCCACCGGGCAATCAGCCCCAGCATTTT.